This T cell receptor (beta chain) is from a study of blood T cell repertoires in COVID-19. Across the study: Sample material is recorded as cDNA or gDNA derived from T cells, B-cell-depleted T cells, or PBMCs.

TCRdb keeps only in-frame clones here, not all; method: immunoSEQ multiplex PCR. The sample yields fewer than 200,000 clones, under 85% seen once. Trimming pared 3 bases from V and 4 bases from J, leaving 9 bases between. CDR3 length equals 13 residues. This rearrangement joins TRBV12-3 or TRBV12-4 to TRBJ1-2, with no clear D. Sequenced sample: peripheral blood. The TCR originated in a man aged 55-75 years who had recovered from COVID-19. The CDR3 DNA reads as TGTGCCAGCAGTTTGTACCGGAGCTATGGCTACACCTTC. It encodes CASSLYRSYGYTF.